Listed below are T cell receptor beta chains from one sample, sequenced in a study of cytomegalovirus exposure and HLA in healthy donors. Generated by immunoSEQ multiplex PCR, the TCRdb table keeps only in-frame clones and is missing some. Of over 85,000 clones listed, roughly 89% are singletons. The sequencing sample was made of PBMCs. These receptors were taken from a woman aged 18-29 years in good health and CMV-seronegative. Each CDR3 is given with its conserved first and last residue. Size values are once, few and many counts, or a class for expanded clones, and some rows have none.

J gene	V gene	clone size	CDR3 length	CDR3 protein
TRBJ1-2	TRBV6-1	-	12	CASRPPTGFYTF
TRBJ1-1	TRBV28	-	13	CASITSGVTEAFF
TRBJ2-3	TRBV29-1	-	15	CSVGTSGGASSTQYF
TRBJ2-3	TRBV4-1	-	18	CASSQVLLAGGITDTQYF
TRBJ2-5	TRBV13	once	14	CASSNRQVEETQYF
TRBJ1-5	TRBV4-3	-	16	CASSQHRTGVGQPQHF
TRBJ1-5	TRBV29-1	-	12	CSVRGVDQPQHF
TRBJ1-3	TRBV7-9	-	14	CASSSTVAGNTIYF
TRBJ2-7	TRBV5-1	-	15	CASSSGQGAAYEQYF
TRBJ1-3	TRBV7-9	-	15	CASSDPIGVGNTIYF
TRBJ2-3	TRBV28	-	13	CASSLRSADTQYF
TRBJ1-4	TRBV20-1	-	11	CSATTGEKLFF
TRBJ1-1	TRBV4-3	-	15	CASTLRGPELTEAFF
TRBJ2-7	TRBV27	-	17	CASSYLLGGQGLHEQYF
TRBJ2-5	TRBV7-7	-	15	CASSAGTVLQETQYF
TRBJ1-2	TRBV5-1	-	15	CASSLSRRANYGYTF
TRBJ2-3	TRBV4-1	-	14	CASSQGGMMDTQYF
TRBJ2-1	TRBV5-4	-	16	CASSSPTSGSLHEQFF
TRBJ1-1	TRBV18	-	13	CASSPIRDTEAFF
TRBJ2-2	TRBV10-2	-	12	CASSEGPGELFF
TRBJ1-2	TRBV5-1	-	16	CASSSIDRTDNYGYTF
TRBJ1-4	TRBV6-6	-	15	CASTQSSQFNEKLFF
TRBJ1-2	TRBV7-2	-	14	CASSLDPGGYGYTF
TRBJ2-7	TRBV4-3	-	14	CASSRSRQGYEQYF
TRBJ2-1	TRBV5-1	-	18	CASSSLGLAGPTYNEQFF
TRBJ1-5	TRBV30	once	18	CAWSPTGTGNIWNQPQHF
TRBJ2-1	TRBV19	-	13	CASDRGTYNEQFF
TRBJ1-3	TRBV30	-	15	CAWSWTGSTGNTIYF
TRBJ1-1	TRBV5-6	-	17	CASSLGQGRRVNTEAFF
TRBJ1-5	TRBV18	-	15	CASSPEDRGNQPQHF
TRBJ2-7	TRBV9	-	18	CASSVEIGGGLTRNEQYF
TRBJ2-2	TRBV7-9	few	17	CASNPGGGQVRTGELFF
TRBJ2-7	TRBV19	-	16	CASSIRSSGSSYEQYF
TRBJ2-2	TRBV10-3	-	12	CAIRGEAGELFF
TRBJ1-4	TRBV6-5	once	15	CASRDRSLTNEKLFF
TRBJ1-6	TRBV28	-	17	CASSLGGRGSYNSPLHF
TRBJ2-5	TRBV10-2	-	15	CASRRAGARGETQYF
TRBJ1-1	TRBV9	-	15	CASSPRDRWDTEAFF
TRBJ1-4	TRBV5-1	-	14	CASSLEQINEKLFF
TRBJ1-3	TRBV6-6	-	14	CASSHPQVVDTIYF
TRBJ2-5	TRBV6-5	-	16	CASSYALGGRAEAQYF
TRBJ2-1	TRBV11-2	-	18	CASSLDRTVSILAAEQFF
TRBJ2-1	TRBV29-1	-	15	CSVGGSLFVSDEQFF
TRBJ2-3	TRBV30	-	17	CAWSTQGLADHTDTQYF
TRBJ1-2	TRBV9	few	12	CASTTELSGYTF
TRBJ2-1	TRBV4-2	-	16	CASSHWEGETYNEQFF
TRBJ2-1	TRBV13	-	19	CASSLGTSGRGDSYNEQFF
TRBJ2-3	TRBV5-1	once	19	CASSLAQRGGRFLTDTQYF
TRBJ2-7	TRBV7-2	-	14	CASSFSRASYEQYF
TRBJ1-2	TRBV4-1	-	16	CASSQVIRDGYYGYTF
TRBJ2-4	TRBV9	-	15	CASSYGLAGKNIQYF
TRBJ2-3	TRBV30	-	16	CAWAPILAGGLNTQYF
TRBJ1-4	TRBV9	-	15	CASSAGLSTNEKLFF
TRBJ2-7	TRBV6-5	-	14	CASSYVRVGGEQYF
TRBJ2-1	TRBV5-1	-	15	CASSLLSGAYNEQFF